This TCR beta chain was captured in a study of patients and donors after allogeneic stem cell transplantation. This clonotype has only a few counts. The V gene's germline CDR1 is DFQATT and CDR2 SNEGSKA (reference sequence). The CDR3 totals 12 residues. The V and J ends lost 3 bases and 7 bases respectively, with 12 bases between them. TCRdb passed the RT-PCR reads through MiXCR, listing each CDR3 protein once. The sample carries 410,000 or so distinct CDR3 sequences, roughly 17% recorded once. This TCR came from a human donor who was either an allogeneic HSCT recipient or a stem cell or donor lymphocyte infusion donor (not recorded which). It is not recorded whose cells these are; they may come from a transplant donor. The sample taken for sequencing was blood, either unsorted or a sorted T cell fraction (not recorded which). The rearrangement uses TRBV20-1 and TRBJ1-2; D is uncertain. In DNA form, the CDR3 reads TGCAGTGCTAGCCGGGAAGCGGGTGGCTACACCTTC. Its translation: CSASREAGGYTF.